These 27 T cell receptor beta chains originate from one sample sequenced in a study of T cells in Graves' hyperthyroidism and ophthalmopathy. RNA transcripts gave rise to amplified TCR beta CDR3 regions. First-round RT-PCR targeting the TCR CDR3 was performed with the HTBI primer set. TCRdb reanalysed the multiplex PCR reads using MiXCR and keeps one entry per CDR3 protein. This sample has about 600,000 distinct CDR3 sequences, with approximately 15% found just once. Sequencing input: blood. The receptors originated from a woman aged 18-29 years with Graves' ophthalmopathy.

The V and J genes are TRBV25-1 and TRBJ2-1, with 7 bases matching TRBD1. The junction had 6 bases not matched to a gene; V was cut back by 7 bases and J by 6 bases. Germline values: CDR1 MGHDK, CDR2 SYGVNS. The CDR3 length is 13 residues. The CDR3 sequence is CASTRQGLNEQFF. Here the CDR3 DNA reads TGTGCCAGCACCAGACAGGGTCTCAATGAGCAGTTCTTC.

The chain has TRBV9 and TRBJ2-1; no clear D. V dropped 3 bases and J dropped 4 bases, with 11 bases sitting between them. Germline V gene lookup returns CDR1 SGDLS and CDR2 YYNGEE. This CDR3 contains 14 residues. The CDR3 nucleotides are TGTGCCAGCAGCGGTGCTAGTGGGTACAATGAGCAGTTCTTC. Translated: CASSGASGYNEQFF.

The chain is built from TRBV13 and TRBJ2-7, with TRBD1 matching 9 bases. Trimming took 2 bases from V and 3 from J; bases not matched to a gene: 14. This CDR3 has 18 amino acids. The germline CDR1 and CDR2 sequences are PRHDT and FYEKMQ (reference sequence). CDR3: CASSLISGQGWIRYEQYF. CDR3 DNA sequence: TGTGCCAGCAGCTTAATTAGCGGACAGGGGTGGATACGCTACGAGCAGTACTTC.

Ten or more counts support this clonotype. V gene TRBV19 combines with J gene TRBJ2-2; 11 bases map to TRBD2. Trimming at V came to 7 bases and at J to 3 bases, leaving 13 bases not matched to a gene. The CDR3 consists of 18 residues. From germline, CDR1 is LNHDA and CDR2 SQIVND (reference sequence). The CDR3 loop is CASTIPWTSGLHTGELFF. The CDR3 DNA is TGTGCCAGTACCATCCCGTGGACTAGCGGGCTTCACACCGGGGAGCTGTTTTTT.

In this sample, this clonotype turned up many times. This sequence joins TRBV28 and TRBJ1-1; D possibly corresponds to TRBD1 (6 bases). V was pared by 4 bases and J by 11 bases, with 17 bases between. This CDR3 comprises 13 residues. CDR1 and CDR2 from the germline V gene are MDHEN and SYDVKM. CDR3 amino acids: CASSSQQGKGAFF. CDR3 DNA: TGTGCCAGCAGTTCACAACAGGGAAAAGGTGCTTTCTTT.

This clonotype came up many times. This chain connects TRBV2 to TRBJ2-7; 8 positions match TRBD2. Germline CDR1 reads SNHLY; CDR2 reads FYNNEI. V lost 1 base, J lost 3 bases, and 2 bases stayed unmatched. The CDR3 covers 14 residues. The CDR3 loop is CASSEGREGYEQYF. The CDR3 DNA is TGTGCCAGCAGTGAAGGCCGGGAGGGCTACGAGCAGTACTTC.

Many counts were recorded for this clonotype. This chain links TRBV5-1 with TRBJ2-7; a possible D gene is TRBD1 (5 bases). Germline CDR1 SGHRS, CDR2 YFSETQ. The V and J ends lost 3 bases and 5 bases respectively, with 21 bases between them. This CDR3 has 16 amino acids. The CDR3 region has the DNA TGCGCCAGCAGCTCTACCCGACAGTCCGATCTTGACGAGCAGTACTTC. Translated, it gives CASSSTRQSDLDEQYF.

Only one count was recorded for this clonotype. The chain employs TRBV14 and TRBJ2-5, with D hard to call. The CDR3 covers 16 residues. Germline lookup yields CDR1 SGHDN and CDR2 FVKESK. The V gene lost 2 bases and the J gene lost 1 base, with 14 bases spanning the gap. The DNA for the CDR3 is TGTGCCAGCAGCCAAACCCTCGGTTGGGGCCAAGAGACCCAGTACTTC. As protein: CASSQTLGWGQETQYF. The full variable domain, with the rest looked up from reference TRBV14 and TRBJ2-5, is EAGVTQFPSHSVIEKGQTVTLRCDPISGHDNLYWYRRVMGKEIKFLLHFVKESKQDESGMPNNRFLAERTGGTYSTLKVQPAELEDSGVYFCASSQTLGWGQETQYFGPGTRLLVL.

This clonotype was counted at least ten times. The chain carries TRBV7-2 and TRBJ1-1, with TRBD1 matching over 7 bases. Looked up from germline, CDR1 is SGHTA and CDR2 is FQGNSA. This CDR3 is 16 amino acids long. After removal of 5 bases from V and 1 base from J, the junction contained 10 bases not matched to a gene. The CDR3 DNA is TGTGCCAGCAGCCAGGGTTGGACAGGATCGAACACTGAAGCTTTCTTT. This gives the protein CASSQGWTGSNTEAFF.

As for this clonotype: Since a much larger clone is just one base distant, this may be a read error. The conserved phenylalanine or tryptophan is not found at the CDR3 terminus, so this likely reflects a read error. The J gene is TRBJ1-1, the V gene TRBV28, with 7 bases lining up with TRBD1. The J segment lost 3 bases and the V segment lost 2 bases, leaving 6 bases of the junction unmatched. The V gene's germline CDR1 is MDHEN and CDR2 SYDVKM. CDR3 size: 15 residues. The CDR3 protein is CASSLRGLLYTEAFV. DNA of the CDR3: TGTGCCAGCAGTTTAAGGGGGCTGCTTTACACTGAAGCTTTCGTT.

This clonotype appeared a few times. V and J are TRBV20-1 and TRBJ1-2; D is uncertain. Germline V gives CDR1 DFQATT, CDR2 SNEGSKA (reference sequence). Deletions cut 3 bases from V and 3 bases from J, with 8 bases between. The CDR3 extends over 12 amino acids. The chain's CDR3 is CSARNFDYGYTF. The CDR3 DNA sequence: TGCAGTGCTAGGAACTTCGACTATGGCTACACCTTC.

This clonotype has a count of ten or more. V is TRBV6-1 and J is TRBJ1-1; a weak D match, TRBD1 (5 bases). The CDR3 length is 14 residues. Trimming shortened V by 6 bases and J by 0 bases, and 11 bases separated the two germline ends. In germline, CDR1 is MNHNS, CDR2 SASEGT. The CDR3 loop is CASRAGRLNTEAFF. The CDR3 DNA reads TGTGCCAGCAGGGCGGGACGTTTGAACACTGAAGCTTTCTTT.

The chain has TRBV3-1 and TRBJ2-2; 12 nucleotides line up with TRBD2. Per germline, CDR1 LGHDT and CDR2 YNNKEL (reference sequence). The CDR3 covers 19 residues. V trimming: 0 bases; J trimming: 4 bases; junction bases outside the gene matches: 9. This chain's CDR3 is CASSQDGLGLAGSTGELFF. The CDR3 nucleotides read TGTGCCAGCAGCCAAGACGGTTTAGGACTAGCGGGATCCACCGGGGAGCTGTTTTTT.

The chain has TRBV6-2 or TRBV6-3 and TRBJ1-1, with a tentative D call TRBD1 (5 bases). With 5 bases removed from V and 0 bases from J, the gap between germline ends came to 10 bases. Germline CDR1 and CDR2: MNHEY and SVGEGT. The CDR3 has 14 amino acids. Written as DNA, the CDR3 is TGTGCCAGCAGTCCCGGGACCATGAACACTGAAGCTTTCTTT. This sequence encodes CASSPGTMNTEAFF.

This chain joins TRBV7-9 and TRBJ1-1; 11 nucleotides match TRBD1. V trimming: 6 bases; J trimming: 3 bases; junction bases outside the gene matches: 3. CDR3 size: 14 residues. CDR1 and CDR2 from the germline V gene are SEHNR and FQNEAQ (reference sequence). DNA for the CDR3: TGTGCCAGCAGGTTGGACAGGGGGCACACTGAAGCTTTCTTT. Its protein is CASRLDRGHTEAFF.

This clonotype was seen only a few times. This sequence joins TRBV7-9 and TRBJ2-7; no clear D gene. The germline V and J ends were trimmed by 4 bases and 0 bases, with 10 bases remaining between them. CDR3 length: 14 residues. From germline, CDR1 is SEHNR and CDR2 FQNEAQ (reference sequence). This chain's CDR3 is CASSSKSSSYEQYF. CDR3 bases: TGTGCCAGCAGCTCTAAATCGAGCTCCTACGAGCAGTACTTC. Full variable domain (outside the CDR3, taken from reference TRBV7-9 and TRBJ2-7): DTGVSQNPRHKITKRGQNVTFRCDPISEHNRLYWYRQTLGQGPEFLTYFQNEAQLEKSRLLSDRFSAERPKGSFSTLEIQRTEQGDSAMYLCASSSKSSSYEQYFGPGTRLTVT.

This clonotype was found many times. At one end the junction does not follow the germline gene, possibly because of a read error. The chain carries TRBV7-9 and TRBJ2-1; D may be TRBD2 (5 bases). This CDR3 comprises 15 residues. Germline V CDR1 and CDR2: SEHNR, FQNEAQ (reference sequence). Written as DNA, the CDR3 is TGTGCCAGCAGCCTAGCCAGTCTAGATTACAATGAGCAGTTCTTC. It encodes CASSLASLDYNEQFF.

This clonotype appeared many times. This sequence joins TRBV7-2 and TRBJ2-1; a possible D gene is TRBD2 (6 bases). Trimming left V 4 bases short and J 9 bases short, with 19 bases between. CDR3 length equals 15 residues. CDR1 and CDR2 (germline): SGHTA, FQGNSA. CDR3 nucleotide sequence: TGTGCCAGCAGCTCCCCTAGCGTACGGCTTGGTGAGCAGTTCTTC. Translating it yields CASSSPSVRLGEQFF.

This clonotype was seen more than once but under ten times. This chain links TRBV7-9 with TRBJ2-5, with 7 nucleotides matching TRBD1. From germline, CDR1 is SEHNR and CDR2 FQNEAQ (reference sequence). The CDR3 contains 15 residues. Trimming took 6 bases from V and 4 from J; bases not matched to a gene: 11. In DNA, the CDR3 is TGTGCCAGCAGTTACCTACAGGGGTTTGCAGAGACCCAGTACTTC. Encoded protein: CASSYLQGFAETQYF.

This clonotype has ten or more counts. The chain links TRBV2 to TRBJ2-1; D is possibly TRBD1 or TRBD2 (5 bases each). V lost 3 bases to trimming and J lost 11 bases, with 20 bases between them. The CDR3 covers 15 residues. CDR1 SNHLY and CDR2 FYNNEI come from the germline V gene. CDR3 DNA: TGTGCCAGCAGTGACGGGGACGGTCCGTTCCACCAGCAGTTCTTC. Protein: CASSDGDGPFHQQFF.

This clonotype was detected many times. The chain couples TRBV11-1 to TRBJ2-5, with no clear D. The CDR3 consists of 12 residues. The germline gives CDR1 SGHAT, CDR2 FQDESV (reference sequence). V was clipped by 6 bases and J by 4 bases, with 9 bases between them. The CDR3: CASRANVETQYF. The CDR3 bases are TGTGCCAGCAGGGCGAACGTAGAGACCCAGTACTTC. Full variable domain (outside the CDR3, taken from reference TRBV11-1 and TRBJ2-5): EAEVAQSPRYKITEKSQAVAFWCDPISGHATLYWYRQILGQGPELLVQFQDESVVDDSQLPKDRFSAERLKGVDSTLKIQPAELGDSAMYLCASRANVETQYFGPGTRLLVL.

The sample holds many counts of this clonotype. The J gene is TRBJ1-4, the V gene TRBV30; perhaps TRBD1 as D (6 bases). The CDR3 runs 16 residues. Trimming stripped 4 bases from V and 0 bases from J, with 15 bases between. CDR1 is GTSNPN, CDR2 SVGIG, per germline (reference sequence). In DNA, the CDR3 is TGTGCCTGGATTCCCAGGACAGCACCAACTAATGAAAAACTGTTTTTT. This translates into CAWIPRTAPTNEKLFF.

This clonotype was picked up many times. The chain has TRBV9 and TRBJ2-7, with 7 bases identical to TRBD1. CDR3 length: 14 residues. Germline-derived CDR1 and CDR2 are SGDLS and YYNGEE. With V trimmed by 3 bases and J by 1 base, 4 bases remained unmatched. The CDR3 sequence is CASSGQGDSYEQYF. The CDR3 nucleotides read TGTGCCAGCAGCGGACAGGGAGATTCCTACGAGCAGTACTTC.

The CDR3, as DNA: TGTGCCAGCAGTTACAGCGTTGCTACGCAGTATTTT. This codes for CASSYSVATQYF. The chain joins TRBV6-2 or TRBV6-3 to TRBJ2-3; D is unclear. The germline V and J ends were trimmed by 2 bases and 8 bases, with 8 bases remaining between them. Germline-derived CDR1 and CDR2 are MNHEY and SVGEGT. The CDR3 consists of 12 residues.

This clonotype occurred many times. The CDR3 bases are TGTGCCAGCAGCTCGTGGGACTTAGCGGGGGTGGGGCAAGAGACCCAGTACTTC. Protein sequence: CASSSWDLAGVGQETQYF. The chain joins TRBV7-3 to TRBJ2-5, with 9 bases lining up with TRBD2. Germline V gives CDR1 SGHTA, CDR2 FQGTGA. J lost 2 bases, V lost 4 bases, and 14 bases had no gene match. This CDR3 contains 18 residues.

The rearrangement links TRBV19 to TRBJ2-1, with 7 bases aligning to TRBD2. Germline V lookup: CDR1 LNHDA, CDR2 SQIVND (reference sequence). The CDR3 runs to 14 residues. The CDR3 nucleotides are TGTGGCCGATGGGGCGGGAGTGGCTACAATGAGCAGTTCTTC. Protein product: CGRWGGSGYNEQFF.

With respect to this clonotype: This may arise from a read error, as a much more abundant clone is one base away. The chain is built from TRBV7-2 and TRBJ2-7; the match to TRBD2 covers 7 bases. After removal of 1 base from V and 5 bases from J, the junction contained 8 bases not matched to a gene. Looked up from germline, CDR1 is SGHTA and CDR2 is FQGNSA. The CDR3 covers 15 residues. The CDR3 nucleotides are TGTGCCAGCAGCTTAGTTCGAGCGGGGACCGACGAGCAGTACTTC. Residues: CASSLVRAGTDEQYF.